Ten or more counts support the clone carrying this T cell receptor (beta chain). Its antigen is undetermined. The sample belongs to a study of response to subunit inactivated influenza vaccine. Findings of the study overall: It was the authors' suggestion that each seasonal influenza vaccination recruits few new T cells.

TCRdb itself ran the RT-PCR reads through MiXCR, one entry per CDR3 protein. Among 290,000 or so distinct CDR3 sequences listed, around 20% were seen once. The CDR3 length is 13 residues. In germline, CDR1 is MNHEY, CDR2 SMNVEV (reference sequence). V lost 1 base to trimming and J lost 5 bases, with 6 bases between them. This specimen was PBMCs from blood, taken 21 months after vaccination. The TCR was taken from a man aged 50 to 69 who received an inactivated influenza vaccine. This rearrangement joins TRBV27 to TRBJ2-1; D is unresolved. The CDR3 loop is CASSLLGDNEQFF. The DNA for the CDR3 is TGTGCCAGCAGTTTATTGGGTGACAATGAGCAGTTCTTC.